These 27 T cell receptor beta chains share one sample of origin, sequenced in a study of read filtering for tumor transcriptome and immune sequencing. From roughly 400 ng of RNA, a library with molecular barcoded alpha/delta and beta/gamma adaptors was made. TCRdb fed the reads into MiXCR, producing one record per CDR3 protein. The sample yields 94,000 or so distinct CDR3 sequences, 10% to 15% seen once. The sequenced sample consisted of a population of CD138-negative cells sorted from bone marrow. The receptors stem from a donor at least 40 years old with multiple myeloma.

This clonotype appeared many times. The CDR3 sequence: CASTKDDTGELFF. DNA for the CDR3: TGCGCCAGCACCAAGGACGACACCGGGGAGCTGTTTTTT. The gene calls are TRBV5-1 and TRBJ2-2; D remains ambiguous. From germline, CDR1 is SGHRS and CDR2 YFSETQ. Trimming cost V 6 bases and J 3 bases, with 9 bases left between them. The CDR3 loop spans 13 amino acids.

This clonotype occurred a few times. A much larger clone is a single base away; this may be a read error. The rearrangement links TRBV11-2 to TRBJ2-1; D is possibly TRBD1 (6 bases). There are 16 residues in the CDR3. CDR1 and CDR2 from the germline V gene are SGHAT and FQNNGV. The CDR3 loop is CASSLDPQGWYNGQFF. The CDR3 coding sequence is TGTGCCAGCAGCTTAGATCCCCAGGGGTGGTACAATGGGCAGTTCTTC. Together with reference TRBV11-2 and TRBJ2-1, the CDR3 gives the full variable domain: EAGVAQSPRYKIIEKRQSVAFWCNPISGHATLYWYQQILGQGPKLLIQFQNNGVVDDSQLPKDRFSAERLKGVDSTLKIQPAKLEDSAVYLCASSLDPQGWYNGQFFGPGTRLTVL.

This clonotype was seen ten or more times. CDR3 region: CASSLGQAWETQYF. CDR3 DNA sequence: TGCGCCAGCAGCTTGGGGCAGGCGTGGGAGACCCAGTACTTC. The genes are TRBV5-1 and TRBJ2-5; D unclear. The germline gives CDR1 SGHRS, CDR2 YFSETQ. This CDR3 comprises 14 residues. Trimming pared 0 bases from V and 5 bases from J, leaving 11 bases between. The full variable domain, completed using reference TRBV5-1 and TRBJ2-5, is KAGVTQTPRYLIKTRGQQVTLSCSPISGHRSVSWYQQTPGQGLQFLFEYFSETQRNKGNFPGRFSGRQFSNSRSEMNVSTLELGDSALYLCASSLGQAWETQYFGPGTRLLVL.

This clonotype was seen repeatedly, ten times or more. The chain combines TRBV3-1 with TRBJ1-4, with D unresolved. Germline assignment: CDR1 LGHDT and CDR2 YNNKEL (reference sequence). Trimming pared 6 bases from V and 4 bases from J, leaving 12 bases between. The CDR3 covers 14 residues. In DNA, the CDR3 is TGTGCCAGCAGTATTTCTGGGGATAATGAAAAACTGTTTTTT. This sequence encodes CASSISGDNEKLFF.

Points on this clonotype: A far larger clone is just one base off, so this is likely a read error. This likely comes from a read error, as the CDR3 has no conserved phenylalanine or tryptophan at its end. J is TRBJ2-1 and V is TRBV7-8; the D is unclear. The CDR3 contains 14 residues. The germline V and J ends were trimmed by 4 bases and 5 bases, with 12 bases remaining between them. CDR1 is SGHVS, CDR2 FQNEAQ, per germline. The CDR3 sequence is CASSSKRIHNEQFS. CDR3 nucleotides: TGTGCCAGCAGCTCAAAGCGAATCCACAATGAGCAGTTCTCC.

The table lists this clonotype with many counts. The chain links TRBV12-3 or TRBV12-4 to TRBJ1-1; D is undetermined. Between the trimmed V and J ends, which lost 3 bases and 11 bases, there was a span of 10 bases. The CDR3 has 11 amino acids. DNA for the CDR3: TGTGCCAGCAGTTTGAGGATGGAGGCTTTCTTT. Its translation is CASSLRMEAFF.

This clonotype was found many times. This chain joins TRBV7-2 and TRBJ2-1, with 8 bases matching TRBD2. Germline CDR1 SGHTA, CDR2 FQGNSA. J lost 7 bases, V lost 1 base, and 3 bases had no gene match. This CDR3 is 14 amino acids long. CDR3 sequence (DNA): TGTGCCAGCAGCTTAGGACTAGCGAAGAATGAGCAGTTCTTC. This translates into CASSLGLAKNEQFF.

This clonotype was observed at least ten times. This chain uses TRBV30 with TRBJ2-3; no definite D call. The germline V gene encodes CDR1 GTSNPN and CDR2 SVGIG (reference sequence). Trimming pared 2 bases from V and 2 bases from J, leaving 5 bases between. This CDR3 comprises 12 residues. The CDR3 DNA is TGTGCCTGGAGTTCAGCCACAGATACGCAGTATTTT. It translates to CAWSSATDTQYF.

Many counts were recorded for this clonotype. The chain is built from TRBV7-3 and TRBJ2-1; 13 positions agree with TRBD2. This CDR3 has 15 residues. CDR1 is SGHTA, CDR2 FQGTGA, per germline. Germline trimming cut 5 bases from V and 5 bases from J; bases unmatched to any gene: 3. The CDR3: CASSPGTSGDNEQFF. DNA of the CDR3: TGTGCCAGCAGCCCCGGGACTAGCGGGGACAATGAGCAGTTCTTC.

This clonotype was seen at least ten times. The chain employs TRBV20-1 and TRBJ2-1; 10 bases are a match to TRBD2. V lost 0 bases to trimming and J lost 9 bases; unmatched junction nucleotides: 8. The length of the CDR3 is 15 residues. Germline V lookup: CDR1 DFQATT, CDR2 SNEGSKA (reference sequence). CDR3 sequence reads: CSARDPAGGTGEQFF. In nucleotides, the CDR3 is TGCAGTGCTAGAGATCCAGCGGGAGGGACGGGTGAGCAGTTCTTC.

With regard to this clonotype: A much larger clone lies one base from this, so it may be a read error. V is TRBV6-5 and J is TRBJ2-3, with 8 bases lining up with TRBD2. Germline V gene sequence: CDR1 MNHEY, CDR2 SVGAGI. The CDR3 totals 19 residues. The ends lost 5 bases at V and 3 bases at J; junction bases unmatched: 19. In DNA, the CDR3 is TGTGCCAGCAGTCCCTCCATTCTCCCGGGAGGGTCTATTACAGATACGCAGTATTTT. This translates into CASSPSILPGGSITDTQYF.

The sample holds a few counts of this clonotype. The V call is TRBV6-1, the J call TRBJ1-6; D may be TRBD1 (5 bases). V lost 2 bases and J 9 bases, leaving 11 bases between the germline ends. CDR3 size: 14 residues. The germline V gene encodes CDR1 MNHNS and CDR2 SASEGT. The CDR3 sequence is CASSELGGGSPLHF. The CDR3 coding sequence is TGTGCCAGCAGTGAACTCGGGGGTGGTTCACCCCTCCACTTT.

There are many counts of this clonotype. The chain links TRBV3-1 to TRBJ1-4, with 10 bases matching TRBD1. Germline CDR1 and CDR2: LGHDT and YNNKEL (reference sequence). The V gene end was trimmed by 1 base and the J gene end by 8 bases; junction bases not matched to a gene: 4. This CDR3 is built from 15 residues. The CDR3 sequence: CASSQATGGREKLFF. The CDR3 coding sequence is TGTGCCAGCAGCCAAGCGACAGGGGGCAGAGAAAAACTGTTTTTT. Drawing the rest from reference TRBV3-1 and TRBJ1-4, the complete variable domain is DTAVSQTPKYLVTQMGNDKSIKCEQNLGHDTMYWYKQDSKKFLKIMFSYNNKELIINETVPNRFSPKSPDKAHLNLHINSLELGDSAVYFCASSQATGGREKLFFGSGTQLSVL.

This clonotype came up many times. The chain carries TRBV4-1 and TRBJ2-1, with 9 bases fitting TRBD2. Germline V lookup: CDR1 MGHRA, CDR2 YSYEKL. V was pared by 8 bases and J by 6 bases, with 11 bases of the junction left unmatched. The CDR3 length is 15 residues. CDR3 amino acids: CASLNLAGDANEQFF. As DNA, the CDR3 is TGCGCCAGCCTGAACTTAGCGGGAGACGCCAATGAGCAGTTCTTC.

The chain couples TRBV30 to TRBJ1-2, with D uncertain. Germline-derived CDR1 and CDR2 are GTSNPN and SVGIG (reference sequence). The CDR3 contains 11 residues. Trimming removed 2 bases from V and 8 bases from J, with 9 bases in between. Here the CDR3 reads CAWSPGPGYTF. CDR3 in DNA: TGTGCCTGGAGTCCTGGGCCCGGCTACACCTTC.

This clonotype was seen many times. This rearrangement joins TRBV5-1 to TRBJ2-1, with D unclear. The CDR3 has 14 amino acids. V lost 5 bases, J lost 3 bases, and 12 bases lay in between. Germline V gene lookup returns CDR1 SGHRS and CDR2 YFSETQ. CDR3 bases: TGCGCCAGCAGTCTCGGAGAGTTCTACAATGAGCAGTTCTTC. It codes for CASSLGEFYNEQFF.

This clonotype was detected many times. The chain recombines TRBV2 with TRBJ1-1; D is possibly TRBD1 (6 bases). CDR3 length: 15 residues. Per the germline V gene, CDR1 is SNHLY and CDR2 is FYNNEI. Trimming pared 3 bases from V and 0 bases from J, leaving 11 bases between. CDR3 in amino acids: CASSERTVMNTEAFF. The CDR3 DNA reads TGTGCCAGCAGTGAGAGGACAGTCATGAACACTGAAGCTTTCTTT.

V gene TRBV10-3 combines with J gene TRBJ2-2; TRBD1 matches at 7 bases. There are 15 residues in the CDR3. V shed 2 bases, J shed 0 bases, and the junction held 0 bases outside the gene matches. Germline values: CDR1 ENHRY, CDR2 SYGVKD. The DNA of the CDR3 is TGTGCCATCAGTGAGCAGGGGGCGAACACCGGGGAGCTGTTTTTT. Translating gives CAISEQGANTGELFF.

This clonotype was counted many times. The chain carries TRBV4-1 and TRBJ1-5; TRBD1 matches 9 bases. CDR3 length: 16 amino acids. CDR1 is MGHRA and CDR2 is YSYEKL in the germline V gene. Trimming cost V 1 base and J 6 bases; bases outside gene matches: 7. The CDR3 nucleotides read TGCGCCAGCAGCCAAGGAATAACAGGGGGCGGTCAGCCCCAGCATTTT. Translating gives CASSQGITGGGQPQHF.

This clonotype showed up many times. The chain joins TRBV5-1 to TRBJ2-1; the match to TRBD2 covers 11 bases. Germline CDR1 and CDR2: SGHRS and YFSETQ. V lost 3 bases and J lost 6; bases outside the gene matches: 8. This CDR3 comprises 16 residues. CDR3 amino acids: CASSSGTSGLPNEQFF. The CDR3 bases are TGCGCCAGCAGCTCCGGGACTAGCGGTCTGCCCAATGAGCAGTTCTTC.

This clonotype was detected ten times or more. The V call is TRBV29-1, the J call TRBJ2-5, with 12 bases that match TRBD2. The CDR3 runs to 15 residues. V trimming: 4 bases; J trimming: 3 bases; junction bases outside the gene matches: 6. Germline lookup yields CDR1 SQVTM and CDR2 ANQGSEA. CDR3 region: CSVAASGRGEETQYF. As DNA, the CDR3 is TGCAGCGTTGCCGCTAGCGGGAGGGGAGAAGAGACCCAGTACTTC.

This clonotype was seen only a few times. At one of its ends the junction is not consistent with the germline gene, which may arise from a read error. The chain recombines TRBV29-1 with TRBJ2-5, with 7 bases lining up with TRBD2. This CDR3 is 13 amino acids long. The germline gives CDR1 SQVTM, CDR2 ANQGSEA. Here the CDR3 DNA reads TGCGGCGTTCAACGCGGGAGAGGAGAGACCCAGTACTTC. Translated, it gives CGVQRGRGETQYF.

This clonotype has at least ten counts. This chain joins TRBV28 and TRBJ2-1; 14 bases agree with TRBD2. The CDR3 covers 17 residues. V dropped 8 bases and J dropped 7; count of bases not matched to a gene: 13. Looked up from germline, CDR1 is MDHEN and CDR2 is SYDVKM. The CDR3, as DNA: TGTGCCAGCCCCCCGGGACTAGCGGGAGAAATAAGAAATGAGCAGTTCTTC. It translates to CASPPGLAGEIRNEQFF.

CDR3 sequence (DNA): TGTGCCAGCAGTACCAGGACAGGGGCCTACGAGCAGTACTTC. Protein sequence: CASSTRTGAYEQYF. The V and J genes are TRBV27 and TRBJ2-7, with 9 bases aligning to TRBD1. The CDR3 loop spans 14 amino acids. V lost 5 bases to trimming and J lost 2 bases; unmatched junction nucleotides: 4. Per germline, CDR1 MNHEY and CDR2 SMNVEV (reference sequence).

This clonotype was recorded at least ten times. The CDR3 region is CSAPITRSGTGYNEQFF. The CDR3 nucleotides read TGCAGTGCTCCAATAACAAGAAGCGGGACAGGGTACAATGAGCAGTTCTTC. The chain carries TRBV20-1 and TRBJ2-1, with 9 bases identical to TRBD1. The germline V gene has CDR1 DFQATT and CDR2 SNEGSKA (reference sequence). After removal of 5 bases from V and 4 bases from J, the junction contained 15 bases not matched to a gene. This CDR3 has 17 amino acids.

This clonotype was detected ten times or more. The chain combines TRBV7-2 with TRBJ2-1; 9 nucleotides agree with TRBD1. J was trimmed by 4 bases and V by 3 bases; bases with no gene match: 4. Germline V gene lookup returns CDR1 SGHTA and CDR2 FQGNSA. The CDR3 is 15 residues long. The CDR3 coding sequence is TGTGCCAGCAGCTTGGACAGGGGAGAGTACAATGAGCAGTTCTTC. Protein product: CASSLDRGEYNEQFF. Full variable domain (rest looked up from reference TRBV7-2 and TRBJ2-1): GAGVSQSPSNKVTEKGKDVELRCDPISGHTALYWYRQSLGQGLEFLIYFQGNSAPDKSGLPSDRFSAERTGGSVSTLTIQRTQQEDSAVYLCASSLDRGEYNEQFFGPGTRLTVL.

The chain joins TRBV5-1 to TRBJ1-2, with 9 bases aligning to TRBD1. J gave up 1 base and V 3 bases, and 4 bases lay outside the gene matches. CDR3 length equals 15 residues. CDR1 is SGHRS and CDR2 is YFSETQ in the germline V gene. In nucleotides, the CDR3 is TGCGCCAGCAGCTACAGGGGGCTAAGTAACTATGGCTACACCTTC. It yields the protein CASSYRGLSNYGYTF. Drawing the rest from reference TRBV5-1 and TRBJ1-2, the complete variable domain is KAGVTQTPRYLIKTRGQQVTLSCSPISGHRSVSWYQQTPGQGLQFLFEYFSETQRNKGNFPGRFSGRQFSNSRSEMNVSTLELGDSALYLCASSYRGLSNYGYTFGSGTRLTVV.